Detailed here is one T cell receptor beta chain. The antigen remains unidentified. CDR1 and CDR2 (germline): SNHLY, FYNNEI. Trimming removed 5 bases from V and 8 bases from J, with 15 bases in between. The CDR3 is 13 amino acids. The CDR3 regions of TCR beta were amplified from RNA transcripts. HTBI primers were used for first-round RT-PCR of the TCR CDR3. In TCRdb, the multiplex PCR reads were re-called with MiXCR into one record per CDR3 protein. Of hundreds of thousands of distinct CDR3 sequences listed, 38% are singletons. The sample originates from a study of T cells in Graves' hyperthyroidism and ophthalmopathy. Study-wide results and caveats: Stable hyperthyroidism was told apart from ophthalmopathy by a model built on 13 V-J features. In blood, most of the thyroid clonotypes expanded above 0.001 were also present.

Patients showing uncontrolled infection, other autoimmune disease, pregnancy or lactation were ineligible. The sequenced sample was blood. V gene TRBV2 combines with J gene TRBJ1-2; TRBD1 might be the D (5 bases). The sequence derives from a man aged 18 to 35 with Graves' hyperthyroidism. In DNA, the CDR3 is TGTGCCAGCAGTTTTGGCGGGGCGCGGGGCTACACCTTC. Protein: CASSFGGARGYTF.